A selection of T cell receptor beta chains follows, all from one sample in a study of cytomegalovirus exposure and HLA in healthy donors. Sequenced by immunoSEQ multiplex PCR; TCRdb stores in-frame clones only, minus some. Here the sample table reports under 120,000 clones. Material for sequencing was PBMCs. The receptors come from a man aged 45-60 years in good health and CMV-seronegative. CDR3s include the opening cysteine and the closing phenylalanine or tryptophan. A D gene is named only where the DNA matches it firmly.

v_gene: TRBV10-3
d_gene: TRBD1
j_gene: TRBJ1-1
CDR3aa: CAISDDRGRTEAFF
CDR3nt: TGTGCCATCAGTGATGACAGGGGAAGGACTGAAGCTTTCTTT

v_gene: TRBV4-2
d_gene: .
j_gene: TRBJ2-7
CDR3aa: CASSQYLQTTYEQYF
CDR3nt: TGTGCCAGCAGCCAGTACCTCCAGACAACCTACGAGCAGTACTTC

v_gene: TRBV4-3
d_gene: .
j_gene: TRBJ1-2
CDR3aa: CASSQGPTQYGYTF
CDR3nt: TGCGCCAGCAGCCAAGGCCCCACCCAGTATGGCTACACCTTC

v_gene: TRBV7-9
d_gene: TRBD1
j_gene: TRBJ1-2
CDR3aa: CASSLGTGNYGYTF
CDR3nt: TGTGCCAGCAGCCTGGGGACAGGGAACTATGGCTACACCTTC

v_gene: TRBV6-1
d_gene: .
j_gene: TRBJ2-7
CDR3aa: CASSVLYAGEQYF
CDR3nt: TGTGCCAGCAGTGTCCTTTATGCAGGAGAGCAGTACTTC

v_gene: TRBV5-1
d_gene: .
j_gene: TRBJ2-1
CDR3aa: CASSLSPGSYNEQFF
CDR3nt: TGCGCCAGCAGCTTGAGTCCGGGTTCCTACAATGAGCAGTTCTTC

v_gene: TRBV2
d_gene: TRBD2
j_gene: TRBJ2-4
CDR3aa: CASSYGESSGGAENIQYF
CDR3nt: TGTGCCAGCAGTTATGGGGAATCTAGCGGGGGGGCCGAAAACATTCAGTACTTC

v_gene: TRBV19
d_gene: TRBD1
j_gene: TRBJ2-1
CDR3aa: CASGTGRYNEQFF
CDR3nt: TGTGCCAGCGGGACAGGGAGATACAATGAGCAGTTCTTC

v_gene: TRBV19
d_gene: TRBD1
j_gene: TRBJ2-2
CDR3aa: CASSIKGADGELFF
CDR3nt: TGTGCCAGTAGTATCAAGGGGGCTGACGGGGAGCTGTTTTTT

v_gene: TRBV19
d_gene: TRBD1
j_gene: TRBJ1-5
CDR3aa: CASSTTGGNQPQHF
CDR3nt: TGTGCCAGTAGTACGACAGGGGGAAATCAGCCCCAGCATTTT

v_gene: TRBV30
d_gene: .
j_gene: TRBJ2-6
CDR3aa: CAWSGYRSPSGANVLTF
CDR3nt: TGTGCCTGGAGTGGGTACAGGTCCCCCTCTGGGGCCAACGTCCTGACTTTC

v_gene: TRBV25-1
d_gene: .
j_gene: TRBJ1-4
CDR3aa: CASSEAGSPATNEKLFF
CDR3nt: TGTGCCAGCAGTGAAGCGGGCAGCCCTGCAACTAATGAAAAACTGTTTTTT

v_gene: TRBV29-1
d_gene: TRBD2
j_gene: TRBJ2-3
CDR3aa: CSATSGASTDTQYF
CDR3nt: TGCAGCGCGACTAGCGGGGCTAGCACAGATACGCAGTATTTT

v_gene: TRBV4-3
d_gene: TRBD2
j_gene: TRBJ2-2
CDR3aa: CASSQGLAANTGELFF
CDR3nt: TGCGCCAGCAGCCAGGGACTAGCGGCGAACACCGGGGAGCTGTTTTTT

v_gene: TRBV6-5
d_gene: .
j_gene: TRBJ2-6
CDR3aa: CASSYSRGSGANVLTF
CDR3nt: TGTGCCAGCAGTTACTCTCGGGGATCAGGGGCCAACGTCCTGACTTTC

v_gene: TRBV15
d_gene: .
j_gene: TRBJ2-7
CDR3aa: CATSRAEPYEQYF
CDR3nt: TGTGCCACCAGCAGAGCAGAACCCTACGAGCAGTACTTC

v_gene: TRBV30
d_gene: .
j_gene: TRBJ1-2
CDR3aa: CAWSVAGQRTYGYTF
CDR3nt: TGTGCCTGGAGTGTCGCTGGACAGAGGACCTATGGCTACACCTTC

v_gene: TRBV13
d_gene: .
j_gene: TRBJ2-1
CDR3aa: CASSSDTSSYNEQFF
CDR3nt: TGTGCCAGCAGCTCTGACACCAGCTCCTACAATGAGCAGTTCTTC

v_gene: TRBV11-2
d_gene: TRBD2
j_gene: TRBJ2-3
CDR3aa: CASSFSSGDTDTQYF
CDR3nt: TGTGCCAGCAGCTTTAGTAGCGGGGACACAGATACGCAGTATTTT

v_gene: TRBV7-9
d_gene: .
j_gene: TRBJ2-1
CDR3aa: CASRFPSSYNEQFF
CDR3nt: TGTGCCAGTCGGTTCCCGAGCTCCTACAATGAGCAGTTCTTC

v_gene: TRBV7-2
d_gene: TRBD2
j_gene: TRBJ2-1
CDR3aa: CASSPLAGGYNEQFF
CDR3nt: TGTGCCAGCAGCCCTTTAGCGGGAGGGTACAATGAGCAGTTCTTC

v_gene: TRBV2
d_gene: .
j_gene: TRBJ1-1
CDR3aa: CASIPQGYTEAFF
CDR3nt: TGTGCCAGCATTCCACAGGGATACACTGAAGCTTTCTTT

v_gene: TRBV29-1
d_gene: .
j_gene: TRBJ1-3
CDR3aa: CSVDSGENTIYF
CDR3nt: TGCAGCGTTGACTCAGGCGAGAACACCATATATTTT

v_gene: TRBV4-3
d_gene: .
j_gene: TRBJ1-6
CDR3aa: CASSQDRNRDTTPLHF
CDR3nt: TGCGCCAGCAGCCAAGATAGGAACAGGGACACCACACCCCTCCACTTT

v_gene: TRBV10-3
d_gene: .
j_gene: TRBJ1-1
CDR3aa: CAISPEAGMNTEAFF
CDR3nt: TGTGCCATCAGTCCCGAAGCGGGGATGAACACTGAAGCTTTCTTT